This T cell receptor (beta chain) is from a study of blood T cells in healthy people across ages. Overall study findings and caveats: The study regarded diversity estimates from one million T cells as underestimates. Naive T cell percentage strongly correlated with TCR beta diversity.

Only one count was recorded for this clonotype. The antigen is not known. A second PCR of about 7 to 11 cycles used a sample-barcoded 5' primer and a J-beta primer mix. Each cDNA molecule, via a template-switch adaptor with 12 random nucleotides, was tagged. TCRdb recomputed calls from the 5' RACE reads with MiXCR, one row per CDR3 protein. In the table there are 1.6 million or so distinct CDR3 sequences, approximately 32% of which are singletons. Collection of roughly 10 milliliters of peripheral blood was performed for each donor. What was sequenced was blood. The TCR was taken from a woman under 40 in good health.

The DNA of the CDR3 is TGTGCCAGCAGTGAAGGGGTGGGCATTTCGGACACTGAAGCTTTCTTT. Translating gives CASSEGVGISDTEAFF. The chain carries TRBV2 and TRBJ1-1; D gene uncertain. Germline V lookup: CDR1 SNHLY, CDR2 FYNNEI. Trimming pared 1 base from V and 3 bases from J, leaving 15 bases between. The CDR3 covers 16 residues.